The following is a T cell receptor beta chain sequence with its context. The antigen remains unidentified. One junction end does not reproduce the germline sequence, and a read error may be involved. This entry is derived from a study of OX40 agonist ivuxolimab in advanced cancers. Study-wide background: Hepatocellular carcinoma, melanoma, renal cell or head and neck cancer occurred in dose-escalation patients.

The germline V gene encodes CDR1 LGHNA and CDR2 YNFKEQ. This CDR3 has 13 residues. People who had autoimmune disease history or systemic immunosuppression were excluded. Libraries were prepared by immunoSEQ multiplex PCR; TCRdb keeps only in-frame clonotypes and omits some of them. This sample yields 75,000 to 100,000 clones, of which approximately 80% are seen a single time; around 5.5% belongs to the top ten. Study outcomes and limitations: Researchers report that CD8+ T cells had, on average, more expanded clones than CD4+.

Sequences were derived from CD4+ or CD8+ T cells sorted from blood, sampled in a trial of the OX40 agonist ivuxolimab. This clonotype originated in an adult with an advanced solid tumor such as melanoma, head and neck, liver or kidney cancer. This chain connects TRBV4-2 to TRBJ2-7; TRBD1 agrees at 7 bases. CDR3 nucleotide sequence: TGTGCCAGCAGCCAAGAAGTAGGGGCAGGGGGAGACTTC. This sequence encodes CASSQEVGAGGDF.